A selection of T cell receptor beta chains follows, all from one sample in a study of shared clonotypes between healthy human individuals. Clones were read by immunoSEQ multiplex PCR, and TCRdb kept only the in-frame ones, dropping some. The table records under 550,000 clones, around 96% of them present only once. Sequencing used naive CD4+ T cells sorted from blood. All receptors come from a woman in her thirties in good health. CDR3s include the opening cysteine and the closing phenylalanine or tryptophan. A D gene is named only where the DNA matches it firmly. Size is stated for part of the rows, as once, few or many counts, or as a class when the clone is expanded.

size	J	V	D	CDR3	DNA
.	TRBJ2-2	TRBV25-1	.	CASSALGIGPGELFF	TGTGCCAGCAGTGCCCTGGGAATTGGTCCCGGGGAGCTGTTTTTT
.	TRBJ1-2	TRBV2	.	CASENRARGYTF	TGTGCCAGCGAGAACAGGGCGCGTGGCTACACCTTC
.	TRBJ1-1	TRBV6-1	.	CASSEARAGRTEAFF	TGTGCCAGCAGTGAAGCGAGGGCAGGGCGAACTGAAGCTTTCTTT
.	TRBJ1-2	TRBV7-9	.	CASSLLPTANYGYTF	TGTGCCAGCAGCTTACTTCCGACGGCTAACTATGGCTACACCTTC
.	TRBJ1-3	TRBV9	.	CASSPKWWRADTIYF	TGTGCCAGCAGCCCTAAATGGTGGAGGGCCGACACCATATATTTT
.	TRBJ2-2	TRBV19	TRBD2	CASSIGLAGITGELFF	TGTGCCAGTAGTATTGGACTAGCGGGAATCACCGGGGAGCTGTTTTTT
.	TRBJ2-6	TRBV2	TRBD2	CASKRREGSGANVLTF	TGTGCCTCAAAAAGACGGGAGGGCTCTGGGGCCAACGTCCTGACTTTC
.	TRBJ2-2	TRBV14	.	CASSQVPGTGELFF	TGTGCCAGCAGCCAAGTCCCTGGCACCGGGGAGCTGTTTTTT
.	TRBJ2-1	TRBV30	TRBD2	CAWSDRAGGRGEQFF	TGTGCCTGGAGTGACCGAGCGGGAGGGCGCGGTGAGCAGTTCTTC
.	TRBJ2-7	TRBV13	.	CASSDTEDGLEQYF	TGTGCCAGCAGCGACACCGAGGACGGCTTGGAGCAGTACTTC
.	TRBJ1-5	TRBV28	TRBD1	CASSLRDRVDSNQPQHF	TGTGCCAGCAGTTTGAGAGACAGGGTGGATAGCAATCAGCCCCAGCATTTT
.	TRBJ2-3	TRBV5-1	.	CASSFQGTDTQYF	TGCGCCAGCAGCTTTCAAGGCACAGATACGCAGTATTTT
.	TRBJ2-2	TRBV2	.	CASRSVNTGELFF	TGTGCCAGCAGGTCGGTTAACACCGGGGAGCTGTTTTTT
.	TRBJ2-2	TRBV6-6	TRBD2	CALGQRESGELFF	TGTGCCCTGGGCCAGCGGGAAAGCGGGGAGCTGTTTTTT
.	TRBJ1-3	TRBV29-1	TRBD1	CSAAWDRGSGNTIYF	TGCAGCGCAGCTTGGGACAGGGGCTCTGGAAACACCATATATTTT
.	TRBJ1-2	TRBV28	TRBD1	CASSSPGTGMGYTF	TGTGCCAGCAGTTCTCCCGGGACAGGCATGGGCTACACCTTC
.	TRBJ1-6	TRBV5-8	.	CASSLSWAGDSPLHF	TGTGCCAGCAGCTTGTCCTGGGCGGGGGATTCACCCCTCCACTTT
.	TRBJ2-3	TRBV2	TRBD2	CASSEAGTSGKSTDTQYF	TGTGCCAGCAGTGAAGCGGGGACTAGCGGGAAGAGCACAGATACGCAGTATTTT
.	TRBJ2-5	TRBV28	.	CASSKMGGPETQYF	TGTGCCAGCAGCAAGATGGGGGGGCCGGAGACCCAGTACTTC
few	TRBJ1-3	TRBV27	.	CASGTPGNTIYF	TGTGCCAGCGGGACACCCGGAAACACCATATATTTT
.	TRBJ2-7	TRBV28	.	CASSLPFVGNEQYF	TGTGCCAGCAGTTTACCCTTTGTAGGCAACGAGCAGTACTTC
.	TRBJ2-3	TRBV10-3	TRBD1	CAISVPQGFTTDTQYF	TGTGCCATCAGTGTTCCACAGGGGTTTACCACAGATACGCAGTATTTT
.	TRBJ2-7	TRBV5-1	.	CASSSSGIAALEQYF	TGCGCCAGCAGCTCCTCAGGGATCGCTGCTCTCGAGCAGTACTTC
.	TRBJ2-7	TRBV28	.	CASSISGGGPVEQYF	TGTGCCAGCAGCATCTCTGGGGGAGGACCAGTCGAGCAGTACTTC
.	TRBJ2-5	TRBV18	.	CASSPRAQTGETQYF	TGTGCCAGCTCACCACGGGCCCAGACGGGAGAGACCCAGTACTTC
.	TRBJ2-6	TRBV15	.	CATSRDGGSAGANVLTF	TGTGCCACCAGCAGAGATGGCGGGTCAGCTGGGGCCAACGTCCTGACTTTC
.	TRBJ1-1	TRBV18	.	CASSPISKANTEAFF	TGTGCCAGCTCACCCATAAGTAAAGCGAACACTGAAGCTTTCTTT
.	TRBJ1-2	TRBV5-5	.	CASSFTGSRYGYTF	TGTGCCAGCAGCTTCACAGGGAGTCGCTACGGCTACACCTTC
.	TRBJ1-2	TRBV6-1	.	CASSEGSANYGYTF	TGTGCCAGCAGCGAGGGCAGCGCTAACTATGGCTACACCTTC
.	TRBJ2-3	TRBV18	TRBD1	CASSHTGATSTDTQYF	TGTGCCAGCTCACACACAGGGGCTACTAGCACAGATACGCAGTATTTT
.	TRBJ2-5	TRBV30	.	CAWSRLIGSETQYF	TGTGCCTGGAGTCGCTTGATCGGTTCGGAGACCCAGTACTTC
.	TRBJ2-3	TRBV25-1	.	CASSRDSNPADTQYF	TGTGCCAGCAGCCGTGACAGCAATCCGGCAGATACGCAGTATTTT
.	TRBJ2-1	TRBV11-2	TRBD2	CASSLVLAGGSNEQFF	TGTGCCAGCAGCTTGGTTTTAGCGGGAGGTTCCAATGAGCAGTTCTTC
.	TRBJ2-7	TRBV11-1	TRBD1	CASSFGTGDYEQYF	TGTGCCAGCAGCTTCGGGACAGGGGACTACGAGCAGTACTTC
.	TRBJ2-1	TRBV9	TRBD2	CASTTGAGVMGNEQFF	TGTGCCAGCACCACCGGAGCGGGAGTTATGGGGAATGAGCAGTTCTTC
.	TRBJ1-3	TRBV2	.	CASRQSGNTIYF	TGTGCCAGCAGACAGTCTGGAAACACCATATATTTT
.	TRBJ2-3	TRBV28	TRBD2	CASSSLAGSTDTQYF	TGTGCCAGCAGTTCGCTAGCGGGTAGCACAGATACGCAGTATTTT
.	TRBJ1-1	TRBV18	.	CASSLQTVNTEAFF	TGTGCCAGCTCACTACAGACGGTGAACACTGAAGCTTTCTTT
.	TRBJ2-1	TRBV28	TRBD1	CASSWGQGNNEQFF	TGTGCCAGCAGTTGGGGACAGGGGAACAATGAGCAGTTCTTC
.	TRBJ2-3	TRBV9	.	CASSVGAETGTDTQYF	TGTGCCAGCAGCGTAGGAGCGGAGACCGGCACAGATACGCAGTATTTT
.	TRBJ2-1	TRBV28	.	CASSLWATASYNEQFF	TGTGCCAGCAGTTTATGGGCTACAGCGTCCTACAATGAGCAGTTCTTC
.	TRBJ2-3	TRBV19	.	CASSPAARWTDTQYF	TGTGCCAGTAGCCCGGCGGCCCGGTGGACAGATACGCAGTATTTT
.	TRBJ2-3	TRBV10-3	.	CAISNIGGPDTQYF	TGTGCCATCAGCAATATAGGAGGGCCAGATACGCAGTATTTT
.	TRBJ2-7	TRBV2	TRBD1	CASSAGTGTYEQYF	TGTGCCAGCAGCGCCGGGACAGGGACCTACGAGCAGTACTTC
.	TRBJ1-5	TRBV28	.	CASRLPRIQYSNQPQHF	TGTGCCAGCAGACTACCCAGAATACAGTATAGCAATCAGCCCCAGCATTTT
.	TRBJ2-1	TRBV5-1	TRBD2	CASSPLMGTSLNEQFF	TGCGCCAGCAGTCCCCTTATGGGGACTAGTCTTAATGAGCAGTTCTTC
.	TRBJ2-3	TRBV5-1	TRBD1	CASSLGQGNTDTQYF	TGCGCCAGCAGCTTAGGACAGGGTAACACAGATACGCAGTATTTT
.	TRBJ2-3	TRBV5-1	TRBD1	CASSFGTEFADTQYF	TGCGCCAGCAGCTTCGGGACAGAATTCGCAGATACGCAGTATTTT
.	TRBJ2-1	TRBV19	TRBD1	CASWDREPHNEQFF	TGTGCCAGTTGGGACAGAGAACCTCACAATGAGCAGTTCTTC